Following are 5 T cell receptor beta chains from one sample sequenced in a study of cytomegalovirus exposure and HLA in healthy donors. Primers: 60 Vbeta forward and 13 Jbeta reverse. The data were produced by immunoSEQ multiplex PCR, yet TCRdb's version contains in-frame clones alone and is incomplete. There are around 200,000 clones in the sample; roughly four fifths occur only once, and about 0.6% lies in the top ten. Sequences were obtained from PBMCs. These receptors came from a woman aged 40 to 49 in good health and CMV-seronegative.

The gene calls are TRBV7-3 and TRBJ2-7; 11 bases line up with TRBD1. CDR3 length: 15 residues. CDR1 and CDR2 (germline): SGHTA, FQGTGA. The ends lost 6 bases at V and 2 bases at J; junction bases unmatched: 6. The CDR3 nucleotides read TGTGCCAGCAGTCTGGGGACAGGGGGGGCCTACGAGCAGTACTTC. Protein sequence: CASSLGTGGAYEQYF.

V is TRBV6-5 and J is TRBJ1-5, with TRBD1 matching over 7 bases. This CDR3 spans 15 amino acids. Trimming removed 7 bases from V and 9 bases from J; junction bases left unmatched: 15. The germline CDR1 and CDR2 sequences are MNHEY and SVGAGI. The CDR3 loop reads CASIPTGEEGRPQHF. The CDR3 region has the DNA TGTGCCAGCATACCAACAGGGGAGGAAGGTAGGCCCCAGCATTTT.

The V call is TRBV15, the J call TRBJ2-2, with 8 bases that match TRBD2. Germline V gene sequence: CDR1 LNHNV, CDR2 YYDKDF (reference sequence). This CDR3 is 16 amino acids long. Unmatched junction bases numbered 4, after V lost 4 bases and J lost 0 bases. CDR3 coding DNA: TGTGCCACCAGCACGAGCGGGGGCCCGAACACCGGGGAGCTGTTTTTT. Translating gives CATSTSGGPNTGELFF.

This clone appeared a single time. CDR3 DNA: TGTGCCAGCAGCAAAGGACAGGTCAGGAATGAGCAGTTCTTC. Amino acids: CASSKGQVRNEQFF. The chain is built from TRBV11-3 and TRBJ2-1; TRBD1 matches at 7 bases. The CDR3 totals 14 residues. Germline assignment: CDR1 SGHNT and CDR2 YENEEA. The junction had 8 bases not matched to a gene; V was cut back by 5 bases and J by 7 bases.

The chain employs TRBV6-5 and TRBJ2-7; 9 bases agree with TRBD2. J was trimmed by 2 bases and V by 5 bases; bases with no gene match: 7. The CDR3 sequence is 15 residues long. Germline-derived CDR1 and CDR2 are MNHEY and SVGAGI. CDR3 in amino acids: CASSNLAGGTYEQYF. CDR3 nucleotides: TGTGCCAGCAGTAACCTTGCGGGGGGGACCTACGAGCAGTACTTC.